This T cell receptor beta chain was observed in a study of T-cell reconstitution after alpha-beta-depleted transplantation in children. Study-level points and caveats: By about two months after transplant, alpha-beta T cells reportedly arose from several hundred graft clones that had expanded.

This clonotype occurred a few times. Its antigen is currently unknown. Molecular barcoding with unique molecular identifiers was used for the TCRbeta library. TCRdb re-called the PCR reads with MiXCR, one entry per CDR3 protein. The sample contains about 830,000 distinct CDR3 sequences, approximately 15% of which appear only once. This specimen was PBMCs, mostly from graft donor cells, taken 360 days after TCRalphabeta/CD19-depleted stem cell transplant. The receptor comes from a male patient between 10 and 17 years old who had a stem cell transplant for acute lymphoblastic leukemia, so the T cells may come from the graft donor.

The CDR3 here is CASTGGLEVGEQYF. The CDR3 nucleotides read TGTGCCAGCACTGGTGGACTAGAAGTAGGGGAGCAGTACTTC. The chain is built from TRBV27 and TRBJ2-7; 7 bases fit TRBD2. Germline assignment: CDR1 MNHEY and CDR2 SMNVEV (reference sequence). The CDR3 is 14 amino acids. V was clipped by 7 bases and J by 7 bases; unmatched bases: 13.